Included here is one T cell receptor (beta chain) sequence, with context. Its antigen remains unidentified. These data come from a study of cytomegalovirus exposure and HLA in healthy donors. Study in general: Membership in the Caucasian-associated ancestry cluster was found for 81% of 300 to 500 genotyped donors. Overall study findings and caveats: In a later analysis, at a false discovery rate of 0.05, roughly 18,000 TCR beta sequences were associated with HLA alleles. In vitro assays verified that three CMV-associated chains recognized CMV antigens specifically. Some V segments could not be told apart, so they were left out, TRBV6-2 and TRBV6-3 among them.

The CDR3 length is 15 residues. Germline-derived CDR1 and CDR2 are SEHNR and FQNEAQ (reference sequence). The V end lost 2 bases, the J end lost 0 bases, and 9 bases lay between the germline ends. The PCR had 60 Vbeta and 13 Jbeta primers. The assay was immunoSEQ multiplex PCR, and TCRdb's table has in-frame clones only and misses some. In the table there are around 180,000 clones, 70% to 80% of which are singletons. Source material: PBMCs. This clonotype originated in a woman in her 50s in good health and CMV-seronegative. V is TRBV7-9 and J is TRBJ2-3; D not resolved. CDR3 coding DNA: TGTGCCAGCAGCTTAAAGCATCTCAGCACAGATACGCAGTATTTT. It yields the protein CASSLKHLSTDTQYF.